This T cell receptor beta chain was retrieved from a study of CD8+ T cells in alopecia areata. The CDR3 is 18 residues long. V shed 4 bases, J shed 1 base, and the junction held 12 bases outside the gene matches. RNA was extracted and reverse transcribed into cDNA as the sequencing template. Only in-frame clones appear in the TCRdb table, and some are missing; sequencing was by immunoSEQ multiplex PCR. The data show about 160,000 clones, approximately 57% seen once. The table lists this clone with a count of one. Indicated treatment: oral pan-JAK inhibitor, 5-10 mg twice daily. The sequences come from CD4+ T cells sorted from blood, collected at week 24, from a patient treated with tofacitinib. The chain links TRBV23-1 to TRBJ2-3, with 9 bases aligning to TRBD1. TRBV23-1 has ORF status, its function being uncertain. The source is a human donor with alopecia areata. As DNA, the CDR3 is TGCGCCAGCAGTCCACAAACCGGGACAGGGAGTGGCACAGATACGCAGTATTTT. Translation gives CASSPQTGTGSGTDTQYF.